A selection of T cell receptor beta chains follows, all from one sample in a study of OX40 agonist ivuxolimab in advanced cancers. This table comes from immunoSEQ multiplex PCR, and its TCRdb copy is limited to in-frame clones, with some not included. The data hold roughly 75,000 clones, with roughly 86% observed a single time. The sample was CD4+ or CD8+ T cells sorted from blood, taken in a trial of the OX40 agonist ivuxolimab. The source is an adult with an advanced solid tumor such as melanoma, head and neck, liver or kidney cancer. Each CDR3 is given without its conserved first and last residue.

V	J	CDR3
TRBV9	TRBJ1-3	ASSIGTADTIY
TRBV19	TRBJ1-5	ASSIIRQSNQPQH
TRBV7-9	TRBJ2-7	ASSLAGGPYEQY
TRBV2	TRBJ2-7	ASSEFGGDGVDYEQY
TRBV9	TRBJ1-4	ASSVVSPKNATNEKLF
TRBV18	TRBJ2-7	ASSPPSRNTYEQY
TRBV11-2	TRBJ1-2	ASTTDRTSYGYT
TRBV4-2	TRBJ2-2	ASSQAVTSGQLF
TRBV19	TRBJ2-5	ASSTTKETQY
TRBV10-3	TRBJ2-7	ASTPGASSYEQY
TRBV19	TRBJ2-1	ASRNGLAGGNEQF
TRBV28	TRBJ1-2	ASSSSVINYGYT
TRBV7-3	TRBJ2-3	ASSLGGTADTQY
TRBV11-1	TRBJ1-3	ASSSGRRGNTIY
TRBV30	TRBJ2-7	AWSVGQEQY
TRBV7-3	TRBJ2-2	ASSPGQGATGELF
TRBV7-6	TRBJ1-1	ASSSEAGGNTEAF
TRBV7-3	TRBJ2-7	ASSLGFGYEQY
TRBV19	TRBJ1-5	ASSGGQYQPQH
TRBV7-6	TRBJ2-7	ASSLVGTGVHEQY
TRBV6-4	TRBJ1-1	ASSVRGGGITEAF
TRBV7-8	TRBJ2-3	ASSSGTPTDTQY
TRBV28	TRBJ1-2	ASSFGVGGYT
TRBV2	TRBJ2-3	ASSPSGNQDTQY
TRBV7-2	TRBJ1-5	ASSLGQNNQPQH
TRBV19	TRBJ1-3	ASRPTGESGNTIY
TRBV21-1	TRBJ2-1	ASSTTGGGCSYNEQF
TRBV19	TRBJ2-3	ASSSAPGTDTQY
TRBV5-5	TRBJ1-5	ASSPTAGRMPQH
TRBV19	TRBJ1-4	ASSIDTPGQTNEKLF
TRBV9	TRBJ2-1	ASSVRDRAPSGEQF
TRBV5-4	TRBJ1-2	ASSADSYYGYT
TRBV7-2	TRBJ2-3	ASSRLRGGTDTQY
TRBV5-1	TRBJ2-7	ASSLASGGRLNYEQY
TRBV9	TRBJ1-1	ASSRLFDTEAF
TRBV14	TRBJ2-3	ASSGQGRDTQY